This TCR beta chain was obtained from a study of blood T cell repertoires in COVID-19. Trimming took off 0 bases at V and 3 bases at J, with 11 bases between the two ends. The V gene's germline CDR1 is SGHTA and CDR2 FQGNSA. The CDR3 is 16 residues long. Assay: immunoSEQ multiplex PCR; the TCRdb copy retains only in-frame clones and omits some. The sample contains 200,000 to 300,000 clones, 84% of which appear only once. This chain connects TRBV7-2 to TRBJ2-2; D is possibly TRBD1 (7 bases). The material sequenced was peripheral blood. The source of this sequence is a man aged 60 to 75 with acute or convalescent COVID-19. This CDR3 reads CASSLAGRGDTGELFF. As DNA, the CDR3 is TGTGCCAGCAGCTTAGCGGGCAGGGGGGACACCGGGGAGCTGTTTTTT.